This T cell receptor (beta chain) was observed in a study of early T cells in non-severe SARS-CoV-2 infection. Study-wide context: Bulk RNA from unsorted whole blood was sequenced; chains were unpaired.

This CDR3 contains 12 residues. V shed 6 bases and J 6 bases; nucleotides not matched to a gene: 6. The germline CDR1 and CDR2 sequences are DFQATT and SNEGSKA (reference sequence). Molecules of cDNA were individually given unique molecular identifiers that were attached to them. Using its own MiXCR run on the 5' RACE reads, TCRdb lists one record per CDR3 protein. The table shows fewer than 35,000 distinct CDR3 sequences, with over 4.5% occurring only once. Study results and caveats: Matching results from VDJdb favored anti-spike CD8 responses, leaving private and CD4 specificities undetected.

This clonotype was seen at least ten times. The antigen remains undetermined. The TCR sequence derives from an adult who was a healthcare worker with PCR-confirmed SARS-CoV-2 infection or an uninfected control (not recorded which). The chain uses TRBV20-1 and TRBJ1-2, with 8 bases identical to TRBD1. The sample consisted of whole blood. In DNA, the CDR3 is TGCAGTGCCCCGGGACAGGTTAATGGCTACACCTTC. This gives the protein CSAPGQVNGYTF.